This TCR beta chain is from a study of T cells in Graves' hyperthyroidism and ophthalmopathy. For the study at large: Initial diagnosis, before any treatment, was when peripheral blood was collected.

Amplified regions were TCR beta CDR3 sequences from RNA transcripts. A first-round RT-PCR of the TCR CDR3 used the HTBI primer set. TCRdb independently ran MiXCR on the multiplex PCR reads; one entry per CDR3 protein. This sample has around 280,000 distinct CDR3 sequences, with 12% to 15% found just once. This clonotype was found many times. The CDR3 has 14 residues. V gave up 1 base and J gave up 7 bases, with 13 bases separating them. This TCR came from a woman in her forties with Graves' hyperthyroidism. Sequenced input: blood. This chain joins TRBV12-3 or TRBV12-4 and TRBJ1-1; a weak D match, TRBD1 (5 bases). The CDR3: CASSLGGTGHEAFF. The CDR3 DNA reads TGTGCCAGCAGTTTAGGGGGGACGGGGCATGAAGCTTTCTTT.